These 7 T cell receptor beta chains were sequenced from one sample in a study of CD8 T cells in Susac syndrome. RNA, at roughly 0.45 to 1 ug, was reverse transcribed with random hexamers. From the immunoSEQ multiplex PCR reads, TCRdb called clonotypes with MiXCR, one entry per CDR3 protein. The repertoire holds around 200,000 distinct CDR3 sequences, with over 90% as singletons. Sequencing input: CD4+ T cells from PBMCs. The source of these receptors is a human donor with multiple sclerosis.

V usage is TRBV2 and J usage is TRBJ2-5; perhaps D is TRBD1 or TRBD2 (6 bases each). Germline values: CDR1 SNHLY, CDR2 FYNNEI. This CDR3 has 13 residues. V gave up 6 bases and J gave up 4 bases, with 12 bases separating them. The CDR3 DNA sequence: TGTGCCAGCAGGGTAGGGGGGACAGAGACCCAGTACTTC. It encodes CASRVGGTETQYF.

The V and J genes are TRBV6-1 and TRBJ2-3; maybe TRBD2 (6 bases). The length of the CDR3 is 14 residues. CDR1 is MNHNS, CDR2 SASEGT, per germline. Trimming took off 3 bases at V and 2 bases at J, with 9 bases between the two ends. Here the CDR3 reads CASSERDSTDTQYF. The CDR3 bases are TGTGCCAGCAGTGAGAGGGACTCCACAGATACGCAGTATTTT.

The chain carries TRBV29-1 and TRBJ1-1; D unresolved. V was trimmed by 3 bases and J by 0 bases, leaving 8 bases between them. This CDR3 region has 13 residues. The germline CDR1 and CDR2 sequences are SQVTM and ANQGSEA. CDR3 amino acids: CSVDDTMNTEAFF. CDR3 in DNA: TGCAGCGTTGACGACACCATGAACACTGAAGCTTTCTTT.

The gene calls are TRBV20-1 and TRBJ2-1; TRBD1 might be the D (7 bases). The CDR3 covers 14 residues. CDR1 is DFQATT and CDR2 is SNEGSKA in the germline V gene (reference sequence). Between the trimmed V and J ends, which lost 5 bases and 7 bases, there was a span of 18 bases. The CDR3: CSAFGPRGANEQFF. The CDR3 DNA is TGCAGTGCTTTTGGGCCCAGGGGGGCAAATGAGCAGTTCTTC.

The DNA of the CDR3 is TGTGCCAGCAGCTTGGGACTGCTAGTCACCGGGGAGCTGTTTTTT. It specifies CASSLGLLVTGELFF. V and J are TRBV11-2 and TRBJ2-2; D is possibly TRBD2 (6 bases). Trimming pared 3 bases from V and 4 bases from J, leaving 12 bases between. CDR1 SGHAT and CDR2 FQNNGV come from the germline V gene. This CDR3 spans 15 amino acids.

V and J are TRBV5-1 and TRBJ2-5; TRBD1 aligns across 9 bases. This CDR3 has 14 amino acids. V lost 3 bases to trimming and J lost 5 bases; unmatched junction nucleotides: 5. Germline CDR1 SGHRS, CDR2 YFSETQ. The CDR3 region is CASSYGTGWETQYF. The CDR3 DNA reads TGCGCCAGCAGCTACGGGACAGGGTGGGAGACCCAGTACTTC.

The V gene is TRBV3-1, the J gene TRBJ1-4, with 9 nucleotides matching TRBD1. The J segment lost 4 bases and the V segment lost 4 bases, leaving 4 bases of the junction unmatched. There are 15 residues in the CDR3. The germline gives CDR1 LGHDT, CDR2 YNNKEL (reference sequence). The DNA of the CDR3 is TGTGCCAGCAGCCCCGCGACAGGGGGTAATGAAAAACTGTTTTTT. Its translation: CASSPATGGNEKLFF.